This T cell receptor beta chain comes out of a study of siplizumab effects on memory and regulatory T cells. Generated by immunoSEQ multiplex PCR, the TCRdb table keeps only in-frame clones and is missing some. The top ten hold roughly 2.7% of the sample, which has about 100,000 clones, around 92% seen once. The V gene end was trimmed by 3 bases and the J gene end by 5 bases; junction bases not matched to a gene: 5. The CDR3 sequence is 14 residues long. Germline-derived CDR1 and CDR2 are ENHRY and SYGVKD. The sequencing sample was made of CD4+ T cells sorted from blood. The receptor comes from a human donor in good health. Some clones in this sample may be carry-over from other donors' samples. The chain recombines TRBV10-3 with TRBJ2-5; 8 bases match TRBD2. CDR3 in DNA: TGTGCCATCAGTGACAGTCGGGAGGGGGAGACCCAGTACTTC. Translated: CAISDSREGETQYF.